This T cell receptor beta chain was obtained from a study of healthy donors' naive CD4 and CD8 T cells. About the study: Three donor age groups were sampled: 20-25, 40-50 and 60-70 years; half female. A new alpha primer set targeted every functional IMGT alpha variant.

A linear amplification protocol produced the TCR libraries from around 500 ng of total RNA. In TCRdb, the reads were re-called with MiXCR into one record per CDR3 protein. The sample includes about 200,000 distinct CDR3 sequences, 65% to 75% of them seen just once. The length of the CDR3 is 14 residues. V was shortened by 7 bases and J by 4 bases, with 15 bases between the two germline ends. The chain recombines TRBV12-3 or TRBV12-4 with TRBJ2-3; possibly TRBD1 for D (5 bases). This TCR derives from a pool of human donors in good health; the sample pools cells from several healthy donors. The sequencing sample was made of naive CD4+ and CD8+ T cells sorted from blood, pooled from several donors. CDR3 sequence (DNA): TGTGCCAGCATTACAGGAAGGGGCTCAGATACGCAGTATTTT. It codes for CASITGRGSDTQYF.